Listed below are T cell receptor beta chains from one sample, sequenced in a study of blood T cells in healthy people across ages. MiXCR, run by TCRdb on the 5' RACE reads, gives a single entry per CDR3 protein. The table includes about 970,000 distinct CDR3 sequences, just over 50% detected once. Sequencing was done on a sample of blood. These receptors all come from a woman aged 60-70 years in good health. Both conserved end residues are part of each CDR3. A D gene is named only where the DNA matches it firmly. Not every row has a clone size; where given, it reads once, few, many or a size class.

TRBV9	TRBJ2-5	.	TRBD2	TGTGCCAGCAGCGCCATGGGGGGGACGGCAGAGACCCAGTACTTC	CASSAMGGTAETQYF
TRBV20-1	TRBJ1-2	.	TRBD1	TGCAGTGCTGACAGACAGGGACTCTATGGCTACACCTTC	CSADRQGLYGYTF
TRBV12-3/TRBV12-4	TRBJ2-1	few	TRBD2	TGTGCCAGCAGCCGGGGACTAGCGGGAGTGGCGAAAAGGAATGAGCAGTTCTTC	CASSRGLAGVAKRNEQFF
TRBV6-1	TRBJ1-2	.	.	TGTGCCAGCAGTGAACAGTGGCAAGATGGCTACACCTTC	CASSEQWQDGYTF
TRBV29-1	TRBJ1-2	.	.	TGCAGCGTTGAGGACAACTATGGCTACACCTTC	CSVEDNYGYTF
TRBV2	TRBJ2-3	.	TRBD2	TGTGCCAGCAGTGAGCGGGAGGCCCCAGATACGCAGTATTTT	CASSEREAPDTQYF
TRBV20-1	TRBJ2-3	.	TRBD1	TGCAGTGCTCCCCGGACAGGGAGAACAGATACGCAGTATTTT	CSAPRTGRTDTQYF
TRBV4-1	TRBJ1-6	.	.	TGCGCCAGCAGCCAAGTGTCACAGGGCGATTATTCACCCCTCCACTTT	CASSQVSQGDYSPLHF
TRBV27	TRBJ1-2	.	.	TGTGCCAGCAGAGCAGGGAATGGCCTTTATGGCTACACCTTC	CASRAGNGLYGYTF
TRBV29-1	TRBJ2-7	.	.	TGCAGCGCCAATCCGGGGATGAATGAGCAGTACTTC	CSANPGMNEQYF
TRBV2	TRBJ2-3	many	.	TGTGCCAGCAGGATTGTAGGGGCAGATACGCAGTATTTT	CASRIVGADTQYF
TRBV27	TRBJ1-2	few	.	TGTGCCAGCAGTTACACAGGGAGGGGTGGCTACACCTTC	CASSYTGRGGYTF
TRBV6-2/TRBV6-3	TRBJ2-7	.	.	TGTGCCAGCAACCGGGACTCTGTGGGCGAGCAGTACTTC	CASNRDSVGEQYF
TRBV27	TRBJ1-5	.	.	TGTGCCAGCAGCTTCTTGGGGTTTGGCAATCAGCCCCAGCATTTT	CASSFLGFGNQPQHF
TRBV28	TRBJ1-4	.	TRBD1	TGTGCCAGCAGTTTCCGTGGACAGGTCGGAGGTAATGAAAAACTGTTTTTT	CASSFRGQVGGNEKLFF
TRBV10-3	TRBJ2-7	few	.	TGTGCCATCAGTGGAGTGAATGGCTACGAGCAGTACTTC	CAISGVNGYEQYF
TRBV5-1	TRBJ2-1	.	.	TGCGCCAGCAGCTTGATGGTGGGCCCGATAAACTCCTACAATGAGCAGTTCTTC	CASSLMVGPINSYNEQFF
TRBV7-9	TRBJ2-3	many	.	TGTGCCAGCAGCTTTATAGAGAGCACAGATACGCAGTATTTT	CASSFIESTDTQYF
TRBV11-2	TRBJ2-3	.	TRBD2	TGTGCCAGCCGCAGCGGGAATTCAGATACGCAGTATTTT	CASRSGNSDTQYF
TRBV20-1	TRBJ2-1	once	.	TGCAGTGCTAGAGAGGAAGCGAGCTCCTACAATGAGCAGTTCTTC	CSAREEASSYNEQFF
TRBV20-1	TRBJ2-6	.	TRBD2	TGCAGTGCTAGGGAGACTAGCGGACCTGGGGCCAACGTCCTGACTTTC	CSARETSGPGANVLTF
TRBV20-1	TRBJ1-1	.	.	TGCAGTGCTAGAGTTCGGGGCAGTGAAGCTTTCTTT	CSARVRGSEAFF
TRBV5-1	TRBJ1-2	few	.	TGCGCCAGCAGCCAAGGGAATTTGATGGGTTTTAACTATGGCTACACCTTC	CASSQGNLMGFNYGYTF
TRBV20-1	TRBJ1-1	.	TRBD1	TGCAGTGCTAGAAATTATTTGACAGGGGACGGGAACACTGAAGCTTTCTTT	CSARNYLTGDGNTEAFF
TRBV27	TRBJ1-2	.	.	TGTGCCAGCAGTTTATCCGACCGGATTCCTAACTATGGCTACACCTTC	CASSLSDRIPNYGYTF
TRBV7-9	TRBJ2-7	few	.	TGTGCCAGCAGGGGACCCGGCTACGAGCAGTACTTC	CASRGPGYEQYF
TRBV9	TRBJ2-1	.	TRBD2	TGTGCCAGCACGGGGACTAGCGGACGATCCTACAATGAGCAGTTCTTC	CASTGTSGRSYNEQFF
TRBV29-1	TRBJ2-7	few	TRBD1	TGCAGCGTTGCTGGGGTGGGGACAGGGGGCCTGGAGGGTGCCTACGAGCAGTACTTC	CSVAGVGTGGLEGAYEQYF